This T cell receptor (beta chain) was captured in a study of blood T cell repertoires in COVID-19. The J segment lost 0 bases and the V segment lost 4 bases, leaving 1 base of the junction unmatched. Per germline, CDR1 SGHTS and CDR2 YDEGEE. This CDR3 comprises 15 residues. Method: immunoSEQ multiplex PCR; TCRdb's copy keeps in-frame clones and lacks some. Seen here are 170,000 or so clones, about four fifths observed once, and the top ten hold roughly 13%. This sequence joins TRBV5-8 and TRBJ2-1, with TRBD2 identical over 10 bases. Sequences were obtained from peripheral blood. The TCR was taken from a man between 18 and 29 years old with active or convalescent COVID-19. For the CDR3, the DNA is TGTGCCAGCAGCCCTAGCGGGGGCTCCTACAATGAGCAGTTCTTC. As protein: CASSPSGGSYNEQFF. Full variable domain (missing parts from reference TRBV5-8 and TRBJ2-1): EAGVTQSPTHLIKTRGQQATLRCSPISGHTSVYWYQQALGLGLQFLLWYDEGEERNRGNFPPRFSGRQFPNYSSELNVNALELEDSALYLCASSPSGGSYNEQFFGPGTRLTVL.